This entry describes one TCR beta chain. What it binds is unknown. These data are taken from a study of cytomegalovirus exposure and HLA in healthy donors. Points from the study as a whole: Among TCR beta chains, those listed as cytomegalovirus-associated numbered fewer than 200.

The V segment lost 0 bases and the J segment 7 bases; nucleotides outside the gene matches: 7. The CDR3 loop spans 15 amino acids. The V gene's germline CDR1 is LNHNV and CDR2 YYDKDF (reference sequence). Clones were sequenced by immunoSEQ multiplex PCR, and TCRdb holds only the in-frame ones, with some missing. The sample yields more than 300,000 clones, 75% to 90% seen once. This sequence was found in a woman under 30 in good health and CMV-seronegative. The V and J genes are TRBV15 and TRBJ2-7; TRBD2 agrees at 9 bases. Sequencing was carried out using PBMCs. Here the CDR3 reads CATSRDRGSGREQYF. CDR3 DNA sequence: TGTGCCACCAGCAGAGATCGCGGTAGCGGGAGAGAGCAGTACTTC. Full variable domain (remainder filled in from reference TRBV15 and TRBJ2-7): DAMVIQNPRYQVTQFGKPVTLSCSQTLNHNVMYWYQQKSSQAPKLLFHYYDKDFNNEADTPDNFQSRRPNTSFCFLDIRSPGLGDTAMYLCATSRDRGSGREQYFGPGTRLTVT.